The rows below give T cell receptor beta chains drawn from one sample of a study of T cell responses to AZD1222 COVID-19 vaccine. The method was immunoSEQ multiplex PCR; TCRdb's version includes in-frame clones alone and lacks a portion of them. This sample has fewer than 140,000 clones, with roughly nine tenths found just once. The source was peripheral blood, collected on day 0 of AZD1222 vaccination. The receptors come from an adult in good health. Each CDR3 is given with its conserved first and last residue. A D gene is named only where the DNA matches it firmly. Clone sizes are given selectively: once, few, many, or a class where the clone is expanded.

D gene | clone size | J gene | V gene | CDR3 protein | CDR3 DNA
TRBD1 | . | TRBJ1-1 | TRBV7-3 | CASRPTGTNTEAFF | TGTGCCAGCAGACCGACAGGGACGAACACTGAAGCTTTCTTT
. | . | TRBJ1-5 | TRBV7-3 | CASSQGGEGQPQHF | TGTGCCAGCAGCCAGGGTGGGGAGGGTCAGCCCCAGCATTTT
. | once | TRBJ1-1 | TRBV10-3 | CAISAQSQANTEAFF | TGTGCCATCAGCGCCCAATCACAGGCGAACACTGAAGCTTTCTTT
TRBD1 | . | TRBJ1-5 | TRBV5-5 | CASSPSPQGNQPQHF | TGTGCCAGCAGCCCCTCCCCACAGGGGAATCAGCCCCAGCATTTT
TRBD2 | medium-sized | TRBJ2-7 | TRBV28 | CASSFPGLAGGGSYEQYF | TGTGCCAGCAGTTTTCCGGGACTAGCGGGAGGGGGCTCCTACGAGCAGTACTTC
. | . | TRBJ2-7 | TRBV4-2 | CASSRTGYEQYF | TGTGCCAGCTCCCGGACTGGCTACGAGCAGTACTTC
. | . | TRBJ1-1 | TRBV10-2 | CASRVAAEAFF | TGCGCTAGCAGGGTAGCAGCAGAAGCTTTCTTT
TRBD1 | . | TRBJ1-1 | TRBV19 | CASSQGQAGTEAFF | TGTGCCAGTAGTCAGGGACAGGCGGGCACTGAAGCTTTCTTT
. | . | TRBJ1-4 | TRBV27 | CASSFSARTLLGEKLFF | TGTGCCAGCAGTTTCTCGGCTCGAACCCTCTTGGGAGAAAAACTGTTTTTT
. | once | TRBJ2-3 | TRBV28 | CASSPLQTNRDTQYF | TGTGCCAGCAGTCCTCTCCAGACAAACCGAGATACGCAGTATTTT
. | . | TRBJ2-7 | TRBV6-5 | CASRFSAYYEQYF | TGTGCCAGCAGGTTTAGCGCCTACTACGAGCAGTACTTC
TRBD2 | . | TRBJ2-3 | TRBV14 | CASSLLAGAADTQYF | TGTGCCAGCAGCCTGCTTGCGGGAGCGGCGGATACGCAGTATTTT
. | . | TRBJ1-4 | TRBV4-2 | CASSHEAAPRLFF | TGTGCCAGCAGCCATGAGGCGGCCCCCCGACTGTTTTTT
. | . | TRBJ1-1 | TRBV4-2 | CASSQDRGGRGEAFF | TGTGCCAGCAGCCAAGATAGAGGTGGCAGGGGCGAAGCTTTCTTT
. | . | TRBJ1-5 | TRBV19 | CASSILGGYSNQPQHF | TGTGCCAGTAGTATTCTAGGTGGTTATAGCAATCAGCCCCAGCATTTT
. | . | TRBJ2-3 | TRBV5-1 | CASSSTDTQYF | TGCGCCAGCAGCTCCACAGATACGCAGTATTTT
. | once | TRBJ1-5 | TRBV7-8 | CASSMIDNQPQHF | TGTGCCAGCAGCATGATCGACAATCAGCCCCAGCATTTT
. | few | TRBJ1-1 | TRBV6-6 | CASRQGNVEAFF | TGTGCCAGCAGACAGGGAAACGTTGAAGCTTTCTTT
TRBD1 | . | TRBJ1-1 | TRBV6-4 | CASRDRVNTEAFF | TGTGCCAGCAGGGACAGGGTGAACACTGAAGCTTTCTTT
. | . | TRBJ2-7 | TRBV5-6 | CASARSGRYLSEQYF | TGTGCCAGCGCCAGAAGTGGCAGGTATCTCAGCGAGCAGTACTTC
TRBD1 | . | TRBJ1-1 | TRBV2 | CASSEGQGSATEAFF | TGTGCCAGCAGTGAAGGACAGGGTTCTGCCACTGAAGCTTTCTTT
. | . | TRBJ1-2 | TRBV7-8 | CASSLGRQNYGYTF | TGTGCCAGCAGCTTAGGTAGACAGAACTATGGCTACACCTTC
. | . | TRBJ2-5 | TRBV19 | CASSISTAKETQYF | TGTGCCAGTAGTATTTCTACAGCGAAAGAGACCCAGTACTTC
TRBD1 | . | TRBJ1-3 | TRBV10-3 | CAISAGGRSGNTIYF | TGTGCCATCAGCGCAGGGGGAAGGTCTGGAAACACCATATATTTT
TRBD1 | . | TRBJ1-5 | TRBV3-1/TRBV3-2 | CASSLGGRINQPQHF | TGTGCCAGCAGCTTAGGGGGCCGGATCAATCAGCCCCAGCATTTT
TRBD2 | . | TRBJ2-7 | TRBV10-1 | CASSAGGSSYEQYF | TGCGCCAGCAGTGCAGGCGGGAGTTCCTACGAGCAGTACTTC
. | . | TRBJ1-1 | TRBV10-1 | CASSESILQVNTEAFF | TGCGCCAGCAGTGAGTCGATTTTGCAGGTGAACACTGAAGCTTTCTTT
TRBD1 | . | TRBJ1-2 | TRBV27 | CASSPWDSPSGFDGYTF | TGTGCCAGCAGTCCGTGGGACAGTCCCTCAGGGTTCGATGGCTACACCTTC
TRBD2 | . | TRBJ2-3 | TRBV28 | CASSNQAGVDTQYF | TGTGCCAGCAGTAACCAGGCGGGAGTAGATACGCAGTATTTT
. | . | TRBJ1-4 | TRBV25-1 | CASISDGGNEKLFF | TGTGCCAGCATTTCGGACGGGGGAAATGAAAAACTGTTTTTT
. | once | TRBJ1-4 | TRBV7-9 | CASSLHGDNEKLFF | TGTGCCAGCAGCTTACATGGAGATAATGAAAAACTGTTTTTT
TRBD2 | . | TRBJ2-7 | TRBV7-2 | CASSLGASGAGSPEQYF | TGTGCCAGCAGCTTAGGGGCTAGCGGAGCCGGATCCCCCGAGCAGTACTTC
. | . | TRBJ1-1 | TRBV27 | CASSLPPFGGRVGMNTEAFF | TGTGCCAGCAGTTTACCCCCTTTTGGGGGGCGAGTGGGGATGAACACTGAAGCTTTCTTT
TRBD1 | . | TRBJ1-4 | TRBV7-9 | CASSLTGHGEKLFF | TGTGCCAGCAGCTTGACAGGGCATGGAGAAAAACTGTTTTTT